These T cell receptor beta chains were read from a single sample in a study of CD8+CD57+ T cells in acquired aplastic anemia. From the reads, TCRdb called clonotypes with MiXCR, one entry per CDR3 protein. In the table there are some 200,000 distinct CDR3 sequences, around 60% of which are singletons. Sample: sorted CD4+, CD8+, or CD8+CD57+ T cells (not recorded which) from PBMCs. The receptors were gathered from a human donor in good health. The CDR3 runs from the conserved cysteine through the conserved F or W. The order of the fields is D gene, J gene, V gene, clone size, CDR3 protein, CDR3 DNA. D genes are given only for firm matches. A row's size may be missing; if present it is once, few, many or a size class.

- | TRBJ2-5 | TRBV12-3/TRBV12-4 | - | CASSFQGGTQYF | TGTGCCAGCAGCTTCCAGGGAGGGACCCAGTACTTC
TRBD2 | TRBJ2-1 | TRBV10-2 | many | CASKSTSTSYGSYNEQFF | TGCGCCAGCAAATCGACTAGCACTTCTTATGGGTCCTACAATGAGCAGTTCTTC
TRBD1 | TRBJ1-1 | TRBV7-2 | - | CASSLGDRGSTEAFF | TGTGCCAGCAGCTTGGGTGACAGGGGTTCCACTGAAGCTTTCTTT
- | TRBJ1-1 | TRBV2 | - | CASRNRAGETEAFF | TGTGCCAGCAGGAACAGAGCGGGGGAAACTGAAGCTTTCTTT
TRBD1 | TRBJ2-5 | TRBV6-1 | many | CASSEGHRGRF | TGTGCCAGCAGTGAAGGGCACAGGGGGCGCTTT
- | TRBJ2-1 | TRBV19 | - | CATSENRDTNEQFF | TGTGCCACCTCCGAAAACAGGGACACCAATGAGCAGTTCTTC
- | TRBJ1-5 | TRBV5-1 | - | CASSTAVINQPQHF | TGTGCCAGCAGCACGGCCGTGATAAATCAGCCCCAGCATTTT
- | TRBJ1-1 | TRBV7-2 | - | CASSFYRDDEAFF | TGTGCCAGCAGCTTTTACAGGGATGATGAAGCTTTCTTT
- | TRBJ1-1 | TRBV7-6 | many | CASSLAGITEAFF | TGTGCCAGCAGCTTAGCAGGGATCACTGAAGCTTTCTTT
TRBD2 | TRBJ2-5 | TRBV10-3 | - | CAISVAGGRETQYF | TGTGCCATCAGCGTAGCGGGGGGGCGAGAGACCCAGTACTTC
TRBD2 | TRBJ2-3 | TRBV6-2/TRBV6-3 | many | CASSLAGGISDTQYF | TGTGCCAGCAGTCTAGCGGGGGGGATCTCAGATACGCAGTATTTT
- | TRBJ2-2 | TRBV12-3/TRBV12-4 | many | CASSPAGSSGELFF | TGTGCCAGCAGTCCAGCAGGGTCATCCGGGGAGCTGTTTTTT
- | TRBJ2-7 | TRBV10-3 | few | CAISGQLYEQYF | TGTGCCATCAGTGGACAGTTATACGAGCAGTACTTC
TRBD1 | TRBJ2-3 | TRBV2 | many | CASSEARPDRGQDTQYF | TGTGCCAGCAGTGAAGCAAGGCCGGACAGGGGACAAGATACGCAGTATTTT
- | TRBJ2-7 | TRBV7-9 | - | CASSPSAGRSYEQYF | TGTGCCAGCAGCCCCTCGGCCGGGAGATCCTACGAGCAGTACTTC
- | TRBJ1-2 | TRBV7-2 | - | CASSLAIARGYTF | TGTGCCAGCAGCTTAGCAATCGCTAGGGGGTACACCTTC
- | TRBJ1-2 | TRBV19 | - | CASSREFNYGYTF | TGTGCCAGTAGTCGGGAGTTTAACTATGGCTACACCTTC
TRBD1 | TRBJ1-1 | TRBV7-8 | - | CASSLARQGMNTEAFF | TGTGCCAGCAGCTTAGCCCGACAGGGAATGAACACTGAAGCTTTCTTT
TRBD1 | TRBJ2-7 | TRBV18 | few | CASSATGGGGYEQYF | TGTGCCAGCTCAGCCACAGGGGGAGGAGGGTACGAGCAGTACTTC
TRBD1 | TRBJ1-4 | TRBV19 | - | CASRRTGEYEKLFF | TGTGCCAGTAGGCGGACAGGGGAGTATGAAAAACTGTTTTTT
TRBD1 | TRBJ1-3 | TRBV2 | - | CASSEQGVSGNTIYF | TGTGCCAGCAGTGAACAGGGGGTCTCTGGAAACACCATATATTTT
- | TRBJ2-1 | TRBV2 | once | CASSEANVGNEQFF | TGTGCCAGCAGTGAAGCCAACGTAGGCAATGAGCAGTTCTTC
TRBD1 | TRBJ2-7 | TRBV3-1 | - | CASSKDRDRDYEQYF | TGTGCCAGCAGCAAGGACAGGGACCGGGACTACGAGCAGTACTTC
TRBD2 | TRBJ2-5 | TRBV2 | few | CASSGSGGETQYF | TGTGCCAGCAGTGGTTCGGGGGGGGAGACCCAGTACTTC
- | TRBJ1-1 | TRBV5-1 | - | CASGTGGMNTEAFF | TGCGCCAGCGGCACAGGTGGGATGAACACTGAAGCTTTCTTT
- | TRBJ2-2 | TRBV2 | - | CASGLGGGDTGELFF | TGTGCCAGCGGCTTGGGGGGGGGCGACACCGGGGAGCTGTTTTTT
- | TRBJ1-2 | TRBV10-3 | - | CAISEEAGRGSPLFLYGYTF | TGTGCCATCAGCGAGGAGGCCGGCAGGGGATCCCCCTTGTTTCTCTATGGCTACACCTTC
- | TRBJ1-2 | TRBV7-8 | once | CASSLGRGEDGYTF | TGTGCCAGCAGCTTAGGGAGGGGGGAAGATGGCTACACCTTC
- | TRBJ2-1 | TRBV2 | - | CASSDGQGWVEQFF | TGTGCCAGCAGTGACGGTCAGGGCTGGGTTGAGCAGTTCTTC
- | TRBJ2-2 | TRBV15 | - | CATSSAGQFF | TGTGCCACCAGCTCAGCGGGACAGTTTTTT
- | TRBJ2-7 | TRBV5-1 | many | CASSLEAGAPDEQYF | TGCGCCAGCAGCTTGGAGGCAGGGGCCCCCGACGAGCAGTACTTC
TRBD2 | TRBJ2-1 | TRBV20-1 | - | CSAHPLGLAETNEQFF | TGCAGTGCGCACCCGCTGGGACTAGCGGAAACCAATGAGCAGTTCTTC
- | TRBJ2-5 | TRBV10-1 | - | CASSGRIGRIQETQYF | TGCGCCAGCAGTGGCAGGATTGGACGGATACAAGAGACCCAGTACTTC
- | TRBJ2-5 | TRBV12-3/TRBV12-4 | - | CASSSAGAEETQYF | TGTGCCAGCAGCTCCGCGGGGGCGGAAGAGACCCAGTACTTC
- | TRBJ1-1 | TRBV6-5 | many | CASSYAGEYTEAFF | TGTGCCAGCAGTTACGCAGGAGAGTACACTGAAGCTTTCTTT
- | TRBJ2-3 | TRBV20-1 | - | CSARDGTDTQYF | TGCAGTGCTAGAGATGGGACAGATACGCAGTATTTT
- | TRBJ2-7 | TRBV15 | few | CATSREAYEQYF | TGTGCCACCAGCAGAGAGGCCTACGAGCAGTACTTC
TRBD2 | TRBJ2-5 | TRBV19 | - | CASSIRGGGQGETQYF | TGTGCCAGTAGTATTAGAGGCGGGGGTCAGGGAGAGACCCAGTACTTC
- | TRBJ1-1 | TRBV5-1 | - | CASSLQSPATEAFF | TGCGCCAGCAGCTTGCAGTCTCCGGCCACTGAAGCTTTCTTT
- | TRBJ1-5 | TRBV19 | many | CASSWGVTENQPQHF | TGTGCCAGTAGTTGGGGAGTGACAGAAAATCAGCCCCAGCATTTT
TRBD1 | TRBJ1-4 | TRBV5-1 | few | CASSSQGVNEKLFF | TGCGCCAGCAGCTCACAGGGGGTGAATGAAAAACTGTTTTTT
TRBD2 | TRBJ2-7 | TRBV3-1 | many | CASSRAGGPYEQYF | TGTGCCAGCAGCCGGGCGGGAGGGCCCTACGAGCAGTACTTC
- | TRBJ2-6 | TRBV2 | - | CASSNRRSGANVLTF | TGTGCCAGCAGTAATCGCCGCTCTGGGGCCAACGTCCTGACTTTC
- | TRBJ1-5 | TRBV12-3/TRBV12-4 | - | CASSFSLTGSNQPQHF | TGTGCCAGCAGTTTTAGCTTGACAGGAAGCAATCAGCCCCAGCATTTT
TRBD1 | TRBJ1-5 | TRBV5-1 | few | CASSSGQGQPQHF | TGCGCCAGCAGCTCGGGACAGGGTCAGCCCCAGCACTTT
- | TRBJ2-3 | TRBV29-1 | - | CSVEPTYNEQYF | TGCAGCGTTGAGCCCACCTACAATGAGCAGTATTTT
- | TRBJ2-3 | TRBV15 | many | CATSRGGSSTDTQYF | TGTGCCACCAGCAGAGGGGGATCTAGCACAGATACGCAGTATTTT
- | TRBJ2-5 | TRBV7-3 | - | CASSPRTGPQETQYF | TGTGCCAGCAGCCCACGGACGGGGCCTCAAGAGACCCAGTACTTC
- | TRBJ2-2 | TRBV7-2 | many | CASSASRGGTGELFF | TGTGCCAGCAGCGCCTCCCGGGGCGGGACCGGGGAGCTGTTTTTT
- | TRBJ2-3 | TRBV9 | - | CASSPLVGTSDTQYF | TGTGCCAGCAGCCCCCTAGTAGGGACTTCAGATACGCAGTATTTT
- | TRBJ1-5 | TRBV20-1 | - | CSARDAAGVDNQPQHF | TGCAGTGCTAGAGATGCGGCAGGGGTGGACAATCAGCCCCAGCATTTT
- | TRBJ1-4 | TRBV25-1 | once | CASCESQGFNEKLFF | TGTGCCAGCTGTGAATCACAGGGTTTTAATGAAAAACTGTTTTTT
- | TRBJ2-1 | TRBV9 | - | CASSQGWGFNSYNEQFF | TGCGCCAGCAGCCAAGGTTGGGGTTTTAACTCCTACAATGAGCAGTTCTTC
- | TRBJ1-1 | TRBV20-1 | - | CSARVPSGEGGHTEAFF | TGCAGTGCTAGAGTCCCTAGCGGCGAAGGGGGGCACACTGAAGCTTTCTTT
- | TRBJ2-3 | TRBV7-3 | - | CASSLMGSTDTQYF | TGTGCCAGCAGCTTAATGGGGAGCACAGATACGCAGTATTTT
TRBD2 | TRBJ2-5 | TRBV20-1 | many | CSATLGLAGGAEETQYF | TGCAGTGCTACATTAGGACTAGCGGGAGGGGCAGAAGAGACCCAGTACTTC